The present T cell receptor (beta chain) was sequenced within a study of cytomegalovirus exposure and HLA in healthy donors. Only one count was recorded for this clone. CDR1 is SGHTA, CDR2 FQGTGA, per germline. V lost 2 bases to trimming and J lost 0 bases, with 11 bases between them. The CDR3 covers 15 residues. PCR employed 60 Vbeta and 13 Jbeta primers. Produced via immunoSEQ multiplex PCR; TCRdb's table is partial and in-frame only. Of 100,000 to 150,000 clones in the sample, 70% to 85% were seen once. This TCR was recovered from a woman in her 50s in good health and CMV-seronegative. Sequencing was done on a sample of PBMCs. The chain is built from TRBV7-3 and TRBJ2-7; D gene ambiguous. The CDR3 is CASSLGAGSSYEQYF. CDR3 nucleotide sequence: TGTGCCAGCAGCTTAGGAGCTGGAAGCTCCTACGAGCAGTACTTC.